This entry concerns a single T cell receptor beta chain. TCRdb keeps only in-frame clones here, not all; method: immunoSEQ multiplex PCR. Counted here are about 27,000 clones, 75% to 85% occurring once; the ten biggest clones make up more than 0.55%. The sample originates from a study of memory CD4+ T cells and cytomegalovirus serostatus. V lost 0 bases and J lost 3, with 9 bases in between. The CDR3 totals 15 residues. CDR1 and CDR2 (germline): LGHNA, YNFKEQ. Single viable CD3+CD4+CD8-CD45RO+ cells were sorted as the memory CD4+ T cells. CMV serostatus came from serum IgG against pp150, pp28, p38, p52.

The sample was memory CD4+ T cells from blood. The gene calls are TRBV4-2 and TRBJ2-1, with D maybe TRBD2 (6 bases). The TCR comes from an adult in good health and CMV-seronegative. The chain's CDR3 is CASSQELADYNEQFF. In nucleotides, the CDR3 is TGTGCCAGCAGCCAAGAGTTAGCGGACTACAATGAGCAGTTCTTC.